A few counts support the clone carrying this TCR beta chain. This sample is part of a study of blood T cell repertoires in COVID-19. V was shortened by 6 bases and J by 3 bases, with 15 bases between the two germline ends. The CDR3 length is 16 residues. The V gene's germline CDR1 is MNHEY and CDR2 SMNVEV (reference sequence). This table comes from immunoSEQ multiplex PCR, and its TCRdb copy is limited to in-frame clones, with some not included. Altogether roughly 520,000 clones are present, roughly 90% being singletons, with the ten largest covering 1.5% to 2%. Across under 25 US areas, participants ranged in age from about 18 to 89 years.

This TCR derives from a woman in her thirties or forties who had recovered from COVID-19. The sequencing sample was made of PBMCs or T cells enriched from blood (not recorded which). The chain uses TRBV27 and TRBJ1-6, with TRBD1 as a possible D gene (6 bases). CDR3 region: CASSHAQGFYNSPLHF. The CDR3 DNA sequence: TGTGCCAGCAGCCATGCACAGGGCTTCTATAATTCACCCCTCCACTTT.